One and the same sample provided the 12 T cell receptor beta chains below, sequenced in a study of early T cells in non-severe SARS-CoV-2 infection (dated by TCRdb to the early 2020s). The method behind the library was 5' RACE. The sample was run on a NextSeq 500. Through fastp at Q25 and MiXCR, TCRdb rebuilt clones from the public reads, retaining in-frame beta chains. One record per CDR3 amino acid sequence lists the most common genes and DNA. Recorded for this sample are 90,000 to 120,000 distinct CDR3 sequences; 8.5% to 14% of them occurred a single time. The top ten constitute approximately 6.9% of the sample. Sequencing input: whole blood. Source of these receptors: an adult who was a healthcare worker with PCR-confirmed SARS-CoV-2 infection or an uninfected control (not recorded which).

The rearrangement joins TRBV28 to TRBJ2-3; D is unresolved. Looked up from germline, CDR1 is MDHEN and CDR2 is SYDVKM. This CDR3 spans 12 amino acids. The ends were cut back, 3 bases at V and 6 bases at J, with 7 bases in the middle. The CDR3 is CASSFVADTQYF. The CDR3 DNA reads as TGTGCCAGCAGTTTCGTGGCGGATACGCAGTATTTT. The full variable domain, completed using reference TRBV28 and TRBJ2-3, is DVKVTQSSRYLVKRTGEKVFLECVQDMDHENMFWYRQDPGLGLRLIYFSYDVKMKEKGDIPEGYSVSREKKERFSLILESASTNQTSMYLCASSFVADTQYFGPGTRLTVL.

This clonotype was seen a handful of times. The rearrangement uses TRBV18 and TRBJ1-2; tentatively, D is TRBD1 (6 bases). Trimming took off 6 bases at V and 6 bases at J, with 8 bases between the two ends. Germline-derived CDR1 and CDR2 are KGHSH and LQKENI. This CDR3 contains 11 residues. This chain's CDR3 is CASSPGDGYTF. The CDR3 DNA is TGTGCCAGCTCCCCAGGGGATGGCTACACCTTC.

The chain uses TRBV2 and TRBJ2-7; 9 positions match TRBD1. The ends lost 7 bases at V and 2 bases at J; junction bases unmatched: 9. CDR3 length: 15 amino acids. CDR1 and CDR2 (germline): SNHLY, FYNNEI. This CDR3 reads CASNYPGQGTYEQYF. DNA of the CDR3: TGTGCCAGCAACTACCCGGGACAGGGAACCTACGAGCAGTACTTC.

This clonotype has more than one count but fewer than ten. The chain recombines TRBV6-5 with TRBJ1-1; unclear D gene. Trimming took off 0 bases at V and 0 bases at J, with 11 bases between the two ends. The CDR3 has 16 residues. Germline V gene data show CDR1 as MNHEY and CDR2 as SVGAGI. Here the CDR3 reads CASSYSLRRMNTEAFF. The CDR3 nucleotides read TGTGCCAGCAGTTACTCGTTGCGACGGATGAACACTGAAGCTTTCTTT.

The table lists this clonotype with many counts. The chain recombines TRBV7-2 with TRBJ2-7; D gene uncertain. This CDR3 region has 14 residues. Trimming left V 1 base short and J 2 bases short, with 9 bases between. Germline CDR1 is SGHTA and CDR2 is FQGNSA. CDR3 in DNA: TGTGCCAGCAGCTTAGATGTGGGGACCTACGAGCAGTACTTC. It encodes CASSLDVGTYEQYF.

As DNA, the CDR3 is TGTGCCAGCAGTTTCACGGGGAACAGGGAGCTGTTTTTT. This translates into CASSFTGNRELFF. The genes are TRBV12-3 or TRBV12-4 and TRBJ2-2, with a possible D match to TRBD2 (5 bases). The CDR3 spans 13 residues. Between the trimmed V and J ends, which lost 3 bases and 9 bases, there was a span of 11 bases.

Only a few counts were recorded for this clonotype. This chain uses TRBV20-1 with TRBJ2-2, with D perhaps matching TRBD2 (6 bases). Germline V CDR1 and CDR2: DFQATT, SNEGSKA (reference sequence). The germline V and J ends were trimmed by 8 bases and 7 bases, with 17 bases remaining between them. This CDR3 comprises 13 residues. The CDR3 nucleotides are TGCAGTCTTCGGAGGGAAGGTAGCGGGGAGCTGTTTTTT. It is translated as CSLRREGSGELFF.

DNA for the CDR3: TGTGCCAGCAGTGGCCAAGGAGGACATCGTTCGTTTGAGCCCCAGCATTTT. This codes for CASSGQGGHRSFEPQHF. The chain links TRBV25-1 to TRBJ1-5; weak D call: TRBD1 (5 bases). With 4 bases removed from V and 8 bases from J, the gap between germline ends came to 24 bases. The CDR3 spans 17 residues. Per the germline V gene, CDR1 is MGHDK and CDR2 is SYGVNS.

A few counts support this clonotype. The chain joins TRBV5-1 to TRBJ2-1; D is ambiguous. V was trimmed by 0 bases and J by 5 bases, leaving 9 bases between them. The CDR3 spans 14 residues. Germline V gene lookup returns CDR1 SGHRS and CDR2 YFSETQ. Written as DNA, the CDR3 is TGCGCCAGCAGCTTGGAACAGCTCGACAATGAGCAGTTCTTC. This gives the protein CASSLEQLDNEQFF.

This clonotype was seen repeatedly, ten times or more. The CDR3 sequence: CASSRETSGTQETQYF. In DNA form, the CDR3 reads TGCGCCAGCAGCCGAGAAACTAGCGGGACCCAAGAGACCCAGTACTTC. This chain joins TRBV4-1 and TRBJ2-5, with 10 bases aligning to TRBD2. Germline CDR1 reads MGHRA; CDR2 reads YSYEKL. The CDR3 spans 16 residues. Trimming at V came to 4 bases and at J to 1 base, leaving 6 bases not matched to a gene.

In its sample, this clonotype was seen many times. The chain joins TRBV7-6 to TRBJ2-1, with a possible D match to TRBD2 (6 bases). Germline loops: CDR1 SGHVS, CDR2 FNYEAQ. V lost 1 base and J lost 6, with 10 bases in between. The CDR3 contains 14 residues. CDR3 in amino acids: CASSLGRGGNEQFF. CDR3 coding DNA: TGTGCCAGCAGCTTAGGACGGGGAGGCAATGAGCAGTTCTTC.

The chain combines TRBV28 with TRBJ2-5, with 8 bases lining up with TRBD1. The CDR3 consists of 14 residues. Germline trimming cut 5 bases from V and 2 bases from J; bases unmatched to any gene: 4. The V gene's germline CDR1 is MDHEN and CDR2 SYDVKM. The CDR3 sequence: CASSLQGAQETQYF. The CDR3 coding sequence is TGTGCCAGCAGTCTCCAGGGGGCACAAGAGACCCAGTACTTC.